What follows are 11 T cell receptor beta chains derived from one specimen sequenced in a study of identical twins' blood T cells. TCRdb processed the 5' RACE reads anew with MiXCR; each CDR3 protein has one entry. Of a few hundred thousand distinct CDR3 sequences in the sample, about 28% were seen once. The sequenced sample consisted of PBMCs. All receptors derive from a woman aged 18 to 50 in good health.

This clonotype occurred a few times. The rearrangement uses TRBV11-2 and TRBJ1-1; no clear D gene. Deletions cut 4 bases from V and 4 bases from J, with 10 bases between. The CDR3 totals 13 residues. The V gene's germline CDR1 is SGHAT and CDR2 FQNNGV. The CDR3 DNA reads TGTGCCAGCAGCTGGAGAGGCGGCACTGAAGCTTTCTTT. It codes for CASSWRGGTEAFF. Combining the CDR3 with reference TRBV11-2 and TRBJ1-1 gives the whole variable domain EAGVAQSPRYKIIEKRQSVAFWCNPISGHATLYWYQQILGQGPKLLIQFQNNGVVDDSQLPKDRFSAERLKGVDSTLKIQPAKLEDSAVYLCASSWRGGTEAFFGQGTRLTVV.

Only a few counts were recorded for this clonotype. Here the CDR3 reads CASSLTTHTEAFF. In nucleotides, the CDR3 is TGTGCCAGCAGCTTAACCACCCACACTGAAGCTTTCTTT. V usage is TRBV7-3 and J usage is TRBJ1-1; D uncertain. Germline V gene data show CDR1 as SGHTA and CDR2 as FQGTGA. The V end lost 0 bases, the J end lost 3 bases, and 5 bases lay between the germline ends. This CDR3 spans 13 amino acids.

In nucleotides, the CDR3 is TGTGCCAGTAGTATGGGACAGGGATTGGCCACTGAAGCTTTCTTT. It encodes CASSMGQGLATEAFF. The chain recombines TRBV19 with TRBJ1-1; 9 nucleotides line up with TRBD1. The germline CDR1 and CDR2 sequences are LNHDA and SQIVND (reference sequence). The J segment lost 4 bases and the V segment lost 3 bases, leaving 6 bases of the junction unmatched. The CDR3 totals 15 residues. The full variable domain, its missing parts supplied by reference TRBV19 and TRBJ1-1, is DGGITQSPKYLFRKEGQNVTLSCEQNLNHDAMYWYRQDPGQGLRLIYYSQIVNDFQKGDIAEGYSVSREKKESFPLTVTSAQKNPTAFYLCASSMGQGLATEAFFGQGTRLTVV.

This clonotype was counted a few times. This chain joins TRBV20-1 and TRBJ2-1; D might be TRBD1 (5 bases). The germline gives CDR1 DFQATT, CDR2 SNEGSKA (reference sequence). V lost 4 bases and J 8 bases, leaving 9 bases between the germline ends. The CDR3 loop spans 11 amino acids. The CDR3 loop is CSATRVDEQFF. CDR3 coding DNA: TGCAGTGCTACCAGGGTGGATGAGCAGTTCTTC.

The chain employs TRBV6-1 and TRBJ1-2; D is ambiguous. V lost 1 base and J lost 8, with 8 bases in between. The CDR3 runs to 12 residues. Germline V CDR1 and CDR2: MNHNS, SASEGT. The CDR3 DNA sequence: TGTGCCAGCAGTGAAGGATCAGGCGGCTACACCTTC. Its translation: CASSEGSGGYTF.

The table lists this clonotype with a few counts. One end of the junction is discordant with germline, which a read error may explain. The CDR3 loop is CSAARGVKTEAFF. The DNA of the CDR3 is TGCAGTGCAGCCAGGGGGGTGAAGACTGAAGCTTTCTTT. V gene TRBV20-1 combines with J gene TRBJ1-1; 7 bases line up with TRBD1. This CDR3 contains 13 residues. Germline assignment: CDR1 DFQATT and CDR2 SNEGSKA (reference sequence).

The chain links TRBV7-9 to TRBJ1-6; D is unclear. Germline lookup yields CDR1 SEHNR and CDR2 FQNEAQ (reference sequence). The CDR3 has 16 residues. V was clipped by 5 bases and J by 1 base, with 12 bases between them. The CDR3: CASSVPGESYNSPLHF. In nucleotides, the CDR3 is TGTGCCAGCAGCGTTCCTGGTGAATCCTATAATTCACCCCTCCACTTT. Using reference TRBV7-9 and TRBJ1-6 for the parts outside the CDR3, the full variable domain is DTGVSQNPRHKITKRGQNVTFRCDPISEHNRLYWYRQTLGQGPEFLTYFQNEAQLEKSRLLSDRFSAERPKGSFSTLEIQRTEQGDSAMYLCASSVPGESYNSPLHFGNGTRLTVT.

This clonotype was observed at least ten times. CDR3 bases: TGCGCCAGCAGCTTGGCGGGAGGGATGACTGAAGCTTTCTTT. It specifies CASSLAGGMTEAFF. V and J are TRBV5-1 and TRBJ1-1; D remains ambiguous. This CDR3 has 14 amino acids. Trimming took 0 bases from V and 5 from J, leaving 11 bases between them. Germline CDR1 reads SGHRS; CDR2 reads YFSETQ. The full variable domain, rest sourced from reference TRBV5-1 and TRBJ1-1, is KAGVTQTPRYLIKTRGQQVTLSCSPISGHRSVSWYQQTPGQGLQFLFEYFSETQRNKGNFPGRFSGRQFSNSRSEMNVSTLELGDSALYLCASSLAGGMTEAFFGQGTRLTVV.

This clonotype appeared a few times. The V and J genes are TRBV10-3 and TRBJ2-3; D is undetermined. The CDR3 loop spans 12 amino acids. Germline-derived CDR1 and CDR2 are ENHRY and SYGVKD. V gave up 2 bases and J gave up 2 bases, with 2 bases separating them. The CDR3 coding sequence is TGTGCCATCAGTGAGGCCACAGATACGCAGTATTTT. It encodes CAISEATDTQYF.

There are many counts of this clonotype. This rearrangement joins TRBV18 to TRBJ1-4; 7 positions match TRBD1. This CDR3 is 15 amino acids long. After removal of 4 bases from V and 2 bases from J, the junction contained 4 bases not matched to a gene. Germline CDR1 and CDR2: KGHSH and LQKENI. CDR3 sequence (DNA): TGTGCCAGCTCACGACAGGGTGGGACTAATGAAAAACTGTTTTTT. This gives the protein CASSRQGGTNEKLFF.

The chain joins TRBV29-1 to TRBJ2-2; TRBD2 matches 7 bases. Looked up from germline, CDR1 is SQVTM and CDR2 is ANQGSEA. After removal of 0 bases from V and 7 bases from J, the junction contained 5 bases not matched to a gene. This CDR3 region has 14 residues. The CDR3 loop is CSVEDSPGGGELFF. In nucleotides, the CDR3 is TGCAGCGTTGAAGACTCCCCGGGAGGCGGGGAGCTGTTTTTT.